Below are 14 T cell receptor beta chains sequenced from a single sample in a study of regulatory T cells in long-lasting Graves disease. Sample time point: persistent/refractory GD, antithyroid drugs over 5 years with positive TRAb. RNA from PBMCs was the source of the TCR library. To make TCR beta libraries, researchers used iRepertoire HTBI primers and Arm-PCR of CDR3 regions. TCRdb re-analysed the multiplex PCR reads in MiXCR, keeping a single row per CDR3 protein. This table holds about 470,000 distinct CDR3 sequences, under 25% found once. Sequenced here: peripheral blood mononuclear cells (PBMCs), sampled when the disease was refractory, from a patient treated with antithyroid drugs. Receptors were obtained from a female donor with Graves disease.

This clonotype was found a few times. The genes are TRBV7-6 and TRBJ1-1; maybe TRBD1 (6 bases). The V gene's germline CDR1 is SGHVS and CDR2 FNYEAQ. V was cut by 1 base and J by 1 base, with 16 bases left in between. The CDR3 is made up of 17 amino acids. The chain's CDR3 is CASSLVELTGENTEAFF. For the CDR3, the DNA is TGTGCCAGCAGCTTAGTAGAGTTGACAGGAGAGAACACTGAAGCTTTCTTT.

The V call is TRBV4-1, the J call TRBJ1-1; D may be TRBD1 (6 bases). V was clipped by 4 bases and J by 1 base, with 10 bases between them. The CDR3 covers 14 residues. Germline-derived CDR1 and CDR2 are MGHRA and YSYEKL. In DNA form, the CDR3 reads TGCGCCAGCAGCCGGGACATTGGGAACACTGAAGCTTTCTTT. Translation gives CASSRDIGNTEAFF.

The chain combines TRBV7-9 with TRBJ2-7; D is undetermined. This CDR3 comprises 15 residues. Germline-derived CDR1 and CDR2 are SEHNR and FQNEAQ (reference sequence). Trimming shortened V by 6 bases and J by 5 bases, and 20 bases separated the two germline ends. The chain's CDR3 is CASSSNSSPIDEQYF. The CDR3 bases are TGTGCCAGCAGTTCCAACAGTAGTCCAATTGACGAGCAGTACTTC.

This clonotype was picked up many times. The chain has TRBV6-1 and TRBJ2-5; D might be TRBD2 (6 bases). Germline CDR1 reads MNHNS; CDR2 reads SASEGT. This CDR3 contains 13 residues. The CDR3 region is CGAGGLWQETQYF. DNA of the CDR3: TGTGGCGCAGGAGGGTTATGGCAAGAGACCCAGTACTTC.

The chain carries TRBV7-2 and TRBJ2-5, with a weak D call TRBD2 (6 bases). The V gene lost 4 bases and the J gene lost 3 bases, with 15 bases spanning the gap. The CDR3 is made up of 15 amino acids. Per the germline V gene, CDR1 is SGHTA and CDR2 is FQGNSA. The CDR3 region is CASSSGGRTEETQYF. For the CDR3, the DNA is TGTGCCAGCAGCTCTGGGGGGAGAACTGAAGAGACCCAGTACTTC.

Worth noting for this clonotype: A much bigger clone sits one base away, suggesting this may be a read error. CDR3 protein: CATSISGTASYEQCF. The CDR3 DNA reads TGTGCCACCAGCATCTCCGGGACAGCCTCCTACGAGCAGTGCTTC. The J gene is TRBJ2-7, the V gene TRBV15; TRBD1 matches 7 bases. Germline V CDR1 and CDR2: LNHNV, YYDKDF (reference sequence). The CDR3 is 15 residues long.

This clonotype was seen only a few times. V gene TRBV30 combines with J gene TRBJ2-7, with 10 bases matching TRBD2. The V segment lost 1 base and the J segment 5 bases; nucleotides outside the gene matches: 14. The CDR3 is 17 residues long. Germline assignment: CDR1 GTSNPN and CDR2 SVGIG (reference sequence). As DNA, the CDR3 is TGTGCCTGGAGTGCATGGGCCGCTAGCGGGAGTCCACACGAGCAGTACTTC. Protein: CAWSAWAASGSPHEQYF.

This clonotype was seen at least ten times. The chain carries TRBV28 and TRBJ2-7, with D possibly being TRBD2 (5 bases). In germline, CDR1 is MDHEN, CDR2 SYDVKM. V lost 5 bases and J lost 2, with 13 bases in between. The CDR3 runs 14 residues. In DNA form, the CDR3 reads TGTGCCAGCAGTCCGGGAACGCCCGCCTACGAGCAGTACTTC. This translates into CASSPGTPAYEQYF. Combining the CDR3 with reference TRBV28 and TRBJ2-7 gives the whole variable domain DVKVTQSSRYLVKRTGEKVFLECVQDMDHENMFWYRQDPGLGLRLIYFSYDVKMKEKGDIPEGYSVSREKKERFSLILESASTNQTSMYLCASSPGTPAYEQYFGPGTRLTVT.

This clonotype has a single count. This chain joins TRBV7-2 and TRBJ2-7; D remains unclear. The V and J ends lost 5 bases and 0 bases respectively, with 8 bases between them. The CDR3 is 13 residues long. The V gene's germline CDR1 is SGHTA and CDR2 FQGNSA. The CDR3 loop reads CTSSPRDSYEQYF. The CDR3 region has the DNA TGTACCAGCAGCCCTAGGGACTCCTACGAGCAGTACTTC.

The sample holds many counts of this clonotype. The chain recombines TRBV6-1 with TRBJ1-2; 9 positions agree with TRBD1. V lost 7 bases to trimming and J lost 6 bases; unmatched junction nucleotides: 6. The CDR3 is 13 residues long. Germline CDR1 reads MNHNS; CDR2 reads SASEGT. The CDR3 region has the DNA TGTGCCAGCAACCCGGGACAGGGCGATGGCTACACCTTC. It codes for CASNPGQGDGYTF.

This clonotype appeared once. V usage is TRBV7-9 and J usage is TRBJ1-2; D remains ambiguous. V was shortened by 5 bases and J by 0 bases, with 10 bases between the two germline ends. The CDR3 totals 14 residues. Per germline, CDR1 SEHNR and CDR2 FQNEAQ (reference sequence). The CDR3 is CASSQIPTNYGYTF. In DNA, the CDR3 is TGTGCCAGCAGCCAAATACCGACTAACTATGGCTACACCTTC.

Ten or more counts support this clonotype. The chain joins TRBV7-6 to TRBJ2-7, with D perhaps TRBD1 (6 bases). Trimming removed 4 bases from V and 5 bases from J, with 18 bases in between. Germline V lookup: CDR1 SGHVS, CDR2 FNYEAQ. The CDR3 is 15 amino acids. CDR3 loop: CASSSREGVDHEQYF. CDR3 DNA: TGTGCCAGCAGCTCCCGAGAGGGGGTGGACCACGAGCAGTACTTC.

This clonotype was seen many times. The J gene is TRBJ2-7, the V gene TRBV6-1, with 8 bases identical to TRBD1. V trimming: 5 bases; J trimming: 6 bases; junction bases outside the gene matches: 6. The CDR3 has 13 amino acids. Germline V gene data show CDR1 as MNHNS and CDR2 as SASEGT. CDR3 loop: CASSPATGAEQYF. DNA for the CDR3: TGTGCCAGCAGTCCGGCGACAGGGGCCGAGCAGTACTTC.

This clonotype was observed a handful of times. The genes are TRBV29-1 and TRBJ1-1, with D hard to call. The CDR3 sequence is 11 residues long. V was shortened by 4 bases and J by 4 bases, with 7 bases between the two germline ends. The germline V gene has CDR1 SQVTM and CDR2 ANQGSEA. The CDR3, as DNA: TGCAGCGTTGCTCCCGGCACTGAAGCTTTCTTT. Protein product: CSVAPGTEAFF.